The following is a T cell receptor beta chain sequence with its context. The target antigen is unknown. Though probably carrying unrecorded immune exposures, donors were nominally healthy at sampling. The PCR employed 60 Vbeta primers together with 13 Jbeta primers. Assay used: immunoSEQ multiplex PCR; TCRdb lists only in-frame clones, some missing. This table holds about 140,000 clones, 80% found once. The data were taken from a study of cytomegalovirus exposure and HLA in healthy donors. Germline CDR1 DFQATT, CDR2 SNEGSKA (reference sequence). This CDR3 is 11 amino acids long. Study-wide findings and caveats: Apparent HLA restriction characterized most CMV-associated TCR beta chains in a later analysis. In vitro assays verified that a few CMV-associated chains recognized CMV antigens specifically. In presence/absence analyses, roughly uniform sequencing depth across donors was assumed.

This TCR derives from a man between 50 and 59 years old in good health and CMV-seronegative. Sequencing was carried out using PBMCs. V is TRBV20-1 and J is TRBJ1-1; 8 bases align to TRBD1. CDR3 amino acids: CAGTGATEAFF. CDR3 coding DNA: TGCGCGGGGACAGGAGCCACTGAAGCTTTCTTT.